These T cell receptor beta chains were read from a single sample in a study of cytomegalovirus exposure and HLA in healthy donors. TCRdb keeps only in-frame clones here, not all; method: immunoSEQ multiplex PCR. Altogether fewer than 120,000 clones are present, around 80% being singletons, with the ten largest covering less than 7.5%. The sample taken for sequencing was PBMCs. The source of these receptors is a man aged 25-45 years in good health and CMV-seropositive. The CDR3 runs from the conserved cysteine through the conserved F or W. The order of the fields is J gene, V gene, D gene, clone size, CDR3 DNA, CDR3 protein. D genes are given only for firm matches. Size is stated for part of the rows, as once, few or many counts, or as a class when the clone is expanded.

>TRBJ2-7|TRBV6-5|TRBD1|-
TGTGCCAGCAGCTGGACAGGGTCCGAGCAGTACTTC
CASSWTGSEQYF
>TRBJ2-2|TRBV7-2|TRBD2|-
TGTGCCAGCAGCCCCTGGGGGGGGACCGGGGAGCTGTTTTTT
CASSPWGGTGELFF
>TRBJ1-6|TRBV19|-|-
TGTGCCAGTAGTCCAGGGTCAATCTCACCCCTCCACTTT
CASSPGSISPLHF
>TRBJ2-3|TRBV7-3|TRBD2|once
TGTGCCAGCAGCTGGGTGGGGGGGACCTCGTTTGATACGCAGTATTTT
CASSWVGGTSFDTQYF
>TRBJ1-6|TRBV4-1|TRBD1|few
TGCGCCAGCAGCCAAGGTTTCTTGGGACAGGGGAATAATTCACCCCTCCACTTT
CASSQGFLGQGNNSPLHF
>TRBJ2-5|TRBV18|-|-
TGTGCCAGCTCACCGGCCGGGCAAGAGACCCAGTACTTC
CASSPAGQETQYF
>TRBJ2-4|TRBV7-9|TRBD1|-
TGTGCCAGCAGCCAAGTGACAGGGGAAAACATTCAGTACTTC
CASSQVTGENIQYF
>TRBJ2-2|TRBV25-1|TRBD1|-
TGTGCCAGCAGCAACACAGGGGAGCACACCGGGGAGCTGTTTTTT
CASSNTGEHTGELFF
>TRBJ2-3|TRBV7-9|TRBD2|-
TGTGCCAGCAGGCCTCTTGGACTAGCGGGGGAGTTAGAGACCAATACGCAGTATTTT
CASRPLGLAGELETNTQYF
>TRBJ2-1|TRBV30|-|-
TGTGCCTCAAACAGGGGGGGCAATGAGCAGTTCTTC
CASNRGGNEQFF
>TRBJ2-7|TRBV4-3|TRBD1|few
TGCGCCAGCAGCCGACACAAGACAGGGGGCGAACCCTACGAGCAGTACTTC
CASSRHKTGGEPYEQYF